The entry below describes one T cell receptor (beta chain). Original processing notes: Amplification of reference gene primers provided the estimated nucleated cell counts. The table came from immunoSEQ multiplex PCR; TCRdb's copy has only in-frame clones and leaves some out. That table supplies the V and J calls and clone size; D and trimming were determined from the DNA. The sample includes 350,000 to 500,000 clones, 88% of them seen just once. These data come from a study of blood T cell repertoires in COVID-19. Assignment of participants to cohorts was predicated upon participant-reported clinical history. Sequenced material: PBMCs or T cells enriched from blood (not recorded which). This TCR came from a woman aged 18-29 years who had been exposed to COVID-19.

The CDR3 is CASSALAGAFYNEQFF. For the CDR3, the DNA is TGTGCCAGCAGCGCACTAGCGGGGGCCTTCTACAATGAGCAGTTCTTC. The chain recombines TRBV7-2 with TRBJ2-1; 11 bases fit TRBD2. This CDR3 region has 16 residues. Germline values: CDR1 SGHTA, CDR2 FQGNSA. The trim removed 5 bases at V and 3 bases at J, leaving 6 bases unmatched.